This is a list of T cell receptor beta chains from one sample in a study of T cells after posttransplantation cyclophosphamide. Repertoires were generated with immunoSEQ multiplex PCR, while TCRdb's copy carries only in-frame clones and drops some. Of around 37,000 clones listed, around 80% are singletons. Specimen: CD4+ T cells sorted from blood, collected approximately 1,900 days after a stem cell transplant with posttransplant cyclophosphamide. All receptors derive from a female patient in her 40s who received an allogeneic stem cell transplant from a related donor, was CMV-positive, and had no GVHD. Some of the T cells may derive from the graft donor. Both conserved end residues are part of each CDR3.

CDR3 protein	CDR3 length	V gene	J gene
CASSLGVNTEAFF	13	TRBV11-3	TRBJ1-1
CASSSYPSTDTQYF	14	TRBV4-1	TRBJ2-3
CASSERRGANSPLHF	15	TRBV6-1	TRBJ1-6
CASSKVGQGNQPQHF	15	TRBV21-1	TRBJ1-5
CASSRQMSGANVLTF	15	TRBV6-6	TRBJ2-6
CASSVVASGGTGHEQFF	17	TRBV9	TRBJ2-1
CASSLSPLHEQYF	13	TRBV5-6	TRBJ2-7
CASSLELPGGTDTQYF	16	TRBV19	TRBJ2-3
CATRSGQGIYEQYF	14	TRBV6-5	TRBJ2-7
CASSQDLLVGSGTGGVGYEQYF	22	TRBV4-1	TRBJ2-7
CASSPGGGRNTGELFF	16	TRBV7-9	TRBJ2-2
CARADQPQHF	10	TRBV11-2	TRBJ1-5
CASSVRTGDKYF	12	TRBV7-8	TRBJ2-7
CASSLDRLHYGYTF	14	TRBV5-4	TRBJ1-2
CSVVYVGTGSGNTIYF	16	TRBV29-1	TRBJ1-3
CSAAGGIGYTF	11	TRBV20-1	TRBJ1-2
CATRGGLQGANGYTF	15	TRBV15	TRBJ1-2
CASSSGQGTEAFF	13	TRBV28	TRBJ1-1
CASSSPSRDRAFSYNEQFF	19	TRBV7-3	TRBJ2-1
CASSHVLRGLAGGYYSYNEQFF	22	TRBV14	TRBJ2-1
CASSWGGQLYGYTF	14	TRBV11-2	TRBJ1-2
CASSTPFTTLNTEAFF	16	TRBV19	TRBJ1-1
CASTPTGGSGYSPLHF	16	TRBV7-2	TRBJ1-6
CASRGTGGYGYTF	13	TRBV19	TRBJ1-2